The entry below gives a single T cell receptor (beta chain) sequence along with its context. Enrollment of patients from Seattle took place during active infection, with longitudinal follow-up. The data were obtained in a study of blood T cell repertoires in COVID-19. Study information: COVID-19 samples from acute and convalescent phases originated in the United States, Italy and Spain. PBMCs, B-cell-depleted T cells, or T cells were the source of the cDNA or gDNA that made up the material.

The authors' processing: It was from reference gene primer amplification that nucleated cell counts were estimated. The protocol was immunoSEQ multiplex PCR, while the TCRdb copy is restricted to in-frame clones and leaves out a portion. The V and J calls and clone size come from that table; D and trimming were worked out from the DNA. This table has roughly 120,000 clones, 85% appearing once. The specimen sequenced was peripheral blood. This receptor was obtained from an elderly woman with COVID-19, enrolled during active disease.

CDR3 sequence: CASSFGRDTIYF. The DNA of the CDR3 is TGTGCCAGCAGCTTTGGGCGGGACACCATATATTTT. The genes are TRBV5-8 and TRBJ1-3; D is unresolved. CDR1 and CDR2 (germline): SGHTS, YDEGEE. The CDR3 runs to 12 residues. Trimming left V 2 bases short and J 8 bases short, with 8 bases between. The full variable domain, completed using reference TRBV5-8 and TRBJ1-3, is EAGVTQSPTHLIKTRGQQATLRCSPISGHTSVYWYQQALGLGLQFLLWYDEGEERNRGNFPPRFSGRQFPNYSSELNVNALELEDSALYLCASSFGRDTIYFGEGSWLTVV.